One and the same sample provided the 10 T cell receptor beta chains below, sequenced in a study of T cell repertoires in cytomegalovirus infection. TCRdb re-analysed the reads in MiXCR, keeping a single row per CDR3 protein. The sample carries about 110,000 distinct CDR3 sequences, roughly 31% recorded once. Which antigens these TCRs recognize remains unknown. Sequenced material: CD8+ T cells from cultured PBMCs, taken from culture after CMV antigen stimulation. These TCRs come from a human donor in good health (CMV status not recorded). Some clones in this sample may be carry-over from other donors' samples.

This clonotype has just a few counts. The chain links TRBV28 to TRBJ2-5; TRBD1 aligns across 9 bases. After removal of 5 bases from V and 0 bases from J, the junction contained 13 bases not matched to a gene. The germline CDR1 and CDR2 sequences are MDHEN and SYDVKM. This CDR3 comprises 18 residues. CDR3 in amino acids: CASSPIGQGTLYQETQYF. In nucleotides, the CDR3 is TGTGCCAGCAGTCCAATCGGACAGGGGACCTTGTACCAAGAGACCCAGTACTTC. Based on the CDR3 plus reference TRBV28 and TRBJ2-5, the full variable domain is DVKVTQSSRYLVKRTGEKVFLECVQDMDHENMFWYRQDPGLGLRLIYFSYDVKMKEKGDIPEGYSVSREKKERFSLILESASTNQTSMYLCASSPIGQGTLYQETQYFGPGTRLLVL.

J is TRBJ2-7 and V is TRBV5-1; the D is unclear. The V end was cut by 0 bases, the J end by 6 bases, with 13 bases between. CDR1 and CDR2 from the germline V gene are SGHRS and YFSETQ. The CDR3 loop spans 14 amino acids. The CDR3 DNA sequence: TGCGCCAGCAGCTTGGAGGGAAGAACCAGCGAGCAGTACTTC. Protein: CASSLEGRTSEQYF.

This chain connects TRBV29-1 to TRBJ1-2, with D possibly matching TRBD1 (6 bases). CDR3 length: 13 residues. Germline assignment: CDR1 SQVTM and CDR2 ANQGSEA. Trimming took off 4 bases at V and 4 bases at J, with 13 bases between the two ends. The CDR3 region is CSVAGTLPYGYTF. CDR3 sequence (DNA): TGCAGCGTTGCCGGGACATTGCCCTATGGCTACACCTTC.

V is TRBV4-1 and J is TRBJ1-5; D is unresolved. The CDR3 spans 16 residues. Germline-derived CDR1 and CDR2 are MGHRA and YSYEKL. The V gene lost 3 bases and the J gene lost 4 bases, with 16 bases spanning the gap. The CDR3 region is CASSHRQTERNQPQHF. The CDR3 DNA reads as TGCGCCAGCAGCCATAGACAAACCGAGCGGAATCAGCCCCAGCATTTT.

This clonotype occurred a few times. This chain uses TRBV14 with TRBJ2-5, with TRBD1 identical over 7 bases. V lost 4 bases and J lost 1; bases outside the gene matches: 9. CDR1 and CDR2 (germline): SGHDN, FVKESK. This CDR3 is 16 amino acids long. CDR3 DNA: TGTGCCAGCAGCCCCCGGTCTAGGACAGGCCAAGAGACCCAGTACTTC. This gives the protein CASSPRSRTGQETQYF.

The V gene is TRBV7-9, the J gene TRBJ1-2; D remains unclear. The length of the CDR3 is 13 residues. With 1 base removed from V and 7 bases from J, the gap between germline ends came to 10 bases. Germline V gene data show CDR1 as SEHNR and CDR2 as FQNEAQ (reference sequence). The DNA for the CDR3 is TGTGCCAGCAGCTTAGGCACCTCGGCTGGCTACACCTTC. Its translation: CASSLGTSAGYTF. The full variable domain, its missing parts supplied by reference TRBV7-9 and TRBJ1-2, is DTGVSQNPRHKITKRGQNVTFRCDPISEHNRLYWYRQTLGQGPEFLTYFQNEAQLEKSRLLSDRFSAERPKGSFSTLEIQRTEQGDSAMYLCASSLGTSAGYTFGSGTRLTVV.

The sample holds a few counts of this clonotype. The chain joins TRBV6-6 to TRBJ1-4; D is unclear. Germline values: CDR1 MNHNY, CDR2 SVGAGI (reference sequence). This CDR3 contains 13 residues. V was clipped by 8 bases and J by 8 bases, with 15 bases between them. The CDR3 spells CASASLFGEKLFF. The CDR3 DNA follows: TGTGCCAGCGCGTCCCTCTTTGGGGAAAAACTGTTTTTT.

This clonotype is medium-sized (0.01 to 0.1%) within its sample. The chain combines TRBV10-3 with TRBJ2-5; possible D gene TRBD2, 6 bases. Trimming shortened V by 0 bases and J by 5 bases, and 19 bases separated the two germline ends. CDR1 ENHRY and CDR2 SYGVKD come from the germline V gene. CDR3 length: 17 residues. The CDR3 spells CAISESEGKSGVETQYF. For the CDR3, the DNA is TGTGCCATCAGTGAGTCGGAGGGAAAGTCGGGCGTCGAGACCCAGTACTTC.

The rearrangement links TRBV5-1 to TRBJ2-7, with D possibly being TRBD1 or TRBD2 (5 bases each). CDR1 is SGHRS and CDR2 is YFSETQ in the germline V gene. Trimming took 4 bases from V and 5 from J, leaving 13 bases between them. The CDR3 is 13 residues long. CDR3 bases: TGCGCCAGCAGCGCGGAGAGGGGTCACGAGCAGTACTTC. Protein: CASSAERGHEQYF.

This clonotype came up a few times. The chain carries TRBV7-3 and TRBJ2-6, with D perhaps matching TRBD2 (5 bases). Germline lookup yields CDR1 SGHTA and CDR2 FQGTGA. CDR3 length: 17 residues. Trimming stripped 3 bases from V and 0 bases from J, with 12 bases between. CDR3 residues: CASSFPGFGSGANVLTF. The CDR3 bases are TGTGCCAGCAGCTTTCCGGGATTCGGCTCTGGGGCCAACGTCCTGACTTTC.